This T cell receptor (beta chain) came from a study of blood T cells in healthy people across ages (dated by TCRdb to about 2015). Background on the whole study: Template switching captured roughly one uniquely barcoded TCR beta cDNA molecule per two T cells in model experiments. Donors of different ages were randomly distributed across sequencing lanes to avoid experimental bias. Donors were grouped into four age groups: young (average roughly 16 years), middle-aged (39), aged (approximately 67) and long-lived (less than 85). To track age-related changes in TCR beta repertoire diversity, the study relied on deep sequencing normalized with unique cDNA molecular identifiers. Two additional independent replicas of 1 million unique cDNA reads from the same blood draw were analyzed for two donors (one aged 18 to 30 and one aged 80 or older). What the research found in general, with its limitations: Compared with the aged group, the long-lived group had more naive CD4+ T cells, fewer expanded clones and increased TCR diversity, a pattern suggesting age selection. A strong correlation was found between observed TCR beta diversity and the percentage of naive T cells measured by flow cytometry. Donor CMV infection status was unknown, potentially confounding age-related changes in expanded clonotypes. Total diversity estimates from one million sequenced T cells were considered lower bounds and underestimates. As age increased, observed TCR beta diversity per million T cells dropped in a roughly linear way, and a significant reduction was already evident by age about 40. Since profiling was done on bulk unsorted PBMCs, naive and antigen-experienced compartments could not be conclusively compared.

Library creation used 5' RACE. Reads for this sample came from an Illumina HiSeq 2500. A second PCR of roughly 7 to 12 cycles was run with a J-beta primer mix and a sample-barcoded 5' primer. Each TCR beta cDNA molecule received a unique molecular identifier from a template-switch 5' adaptor carrying 12 random nucleotides. Each sample yielded at least 3 million CDR3-containing paired-end reads. First-strand cDNA synthesis was performed from all RNA using the Mint cDNA synthesis kit, with priming by a TRBC-specific oligonucleotide. All cDNA was treated with uracil-DNA glycosylase and then went through a first 18-cycle PCR with the universal primers M1SS and BC2_uni_R. Concerning the study's data processing: Each sample was normalized by randomly selecting 1 million high-quality reads, each carrying a distinct molecular identifier. Reads with shared molecular identifiers were discarded instead of being binned into consensus sequences. CDR3 identification, clonotype clustering and error correction used MiTCR with a Q25 quality threshold and the strictest error-elimination algorithm. A nonparametric unseen species model with Euler transformation was used to estimate a lower bound on total TCR beta diversity. The public reads were quality trimmed at Q25 with fastp and then assembled into clones with MiXCR by TCRdb, keeping productive beta chains. Each CDR3 protein appears once, grouped with its most common genes and DNA. TCRdb's processing, not the authors' own work, is the source of the V and J calls. The sample table contains over 1.5 million distinct CDR3 sequences; only one count was recorded for less than 50% of them. In total, the top ten clones hold less than 2.5% of the sample.

Systemically healthy Caucasian individuals from Russia, 39 in total and aged about 6 to 90 years, were included as donors. Around 9.8 milliliters of peripheral blood were collected from each donor into EDTA-treated Vacutainer tubes. Ficoll-Paque density-gradient centrifugation was used to isolate PBMCs, with at least 6.5 million per sample. Total RNA was extracted from PBMCs with Trizol reagent, with at least 6 micrograms obtained per sample. For every donor, flow cytometry on a PBMC aliquot measured the percentage of naive CD45RAhigh/CD27high T cells. Regarding this clonotype: No cognate antigen has been identified for it. No per-base quality is available; no much larger clone lies one base away.

The sequenced sample consisted of blood. The sequence was obtained from a woman aged 35 to 49 in good health.

The encoded CDR3 is CSARAPGQGNYGYTF. The nucleotides are TGCAGTGCTAGAGCACCGGGACAGGGAAACTATGGCTACACCTTC. Rearrangement joined TRBV20-1 to TRBJ1-2, with TRBD1 matching 9 junction bases. CDR1 and CDR2, looked up from the germline V gene (reference sequence), are DFQATT and SNEGSKA. From its cysteine to its phenylalanine, the CDR3 spans 15 amino acids. Left in the record is the CDR3 DNA by itself, 45 bases read in frame from the first base. Trimming leaves V shorter by 1 base and J shorter by 2 bases, with the junction holding 5 bases beyond the gene matches.